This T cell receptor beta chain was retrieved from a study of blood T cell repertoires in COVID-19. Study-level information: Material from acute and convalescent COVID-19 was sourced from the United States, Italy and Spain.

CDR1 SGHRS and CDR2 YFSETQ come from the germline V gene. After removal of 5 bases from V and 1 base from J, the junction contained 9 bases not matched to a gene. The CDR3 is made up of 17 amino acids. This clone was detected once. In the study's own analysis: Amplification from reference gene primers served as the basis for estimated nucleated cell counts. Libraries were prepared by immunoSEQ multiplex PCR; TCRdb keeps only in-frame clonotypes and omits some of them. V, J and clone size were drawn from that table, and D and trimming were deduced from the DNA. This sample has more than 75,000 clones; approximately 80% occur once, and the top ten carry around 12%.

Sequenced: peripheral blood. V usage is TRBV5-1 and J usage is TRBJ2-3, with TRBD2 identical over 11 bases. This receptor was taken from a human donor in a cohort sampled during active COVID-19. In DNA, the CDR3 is TGCGCCAGCAGGGATGGACTAGCGGGTTACCGCACAGATACGCAGTATTTT. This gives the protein CASRDGLAGYRTDTQYF.